This TCR beta chain is from a study of blood T cell repertoires in COVID-19 (dated by TCRdb to the early 2020s). With regard to the full study: Samples from collaborators originated in the United States, Italy and Spain and spanned both the acute and convalescent phases of COVID-19. The repertoires were released in a freely available public database meant as a resource for research on the immune response to SARS-CoV-2. The material from the prospective study consisted of cDNA or gDNA derived from T cells, B-cell-depleted T cells, or PBMCs. The samples were drawn from two sources: the first 160 participants of the ongoing ImmuneRACE study, and over 1,000 subjects contributed by 6 global collaborators. The sample metadata nearly always contained a de-identified subject ID, COVID-19 status, age in years and sex. The dataset comprised deeply sampled blood TCRbeta repertoires from subjects exposed to, actively infected with, or recovered from COVID-19. Where available, HLA class I and class II types were taken from metadata supplied by the sample provider and were not determined by assay-based typing.

Broader findings and caveats from the paper: The quantity of clinical and demographic metadata differed by source and by participant and was supplied without curation.

The collaborating institutions used their own protocols to collect whole blood in K2EDTA tubes. For TCRbeta analysis, collaborators shipped samples in one of three forms: frozen whole blood, isolated PBMCs, or DNA extracted from either of those sample types. A remark on this clone: This clone's antigen is unknown. No base quality values were provided; no much bigger clone lies one nucleotide off.

TCRbeta CDR3 regions were amplified from genomic DNA by means of the immunoSEQ Assay, a bias-controlled multiplex PCR. Under the source paper's analysis protocol: Nucleated cell counts per sample were estimated from amplification of reference gene primers within the assay. Sequence reads were collapsed and filtered to measure the absolute abundance of every unique TCRbeta CDR3 rearrangement. Productive Simpson clonality was computed per sample as the square root of Simpson's diversity index over productive rearrangements. This is the immuneACCESS table as TCRdb keeps it, with only in-frame sequences that have V and J called. A part of the clones is gone; compared with another copy, unresolved V genes explain less than half, and the rest is unexplained. V, J and clone size were drawn from that table, and D and trimming were deduced from the DNA. This sample is represented by roughly 130,000 clones; about four fifths of them were singletons. Approximately 14% of the sample belongs to the ten largest clones.

CDR1 and CDR2 were assigned from the germline V gene (reference sequence) as SEHNR and FQNEAQ. From V the trimming removes 2 bases and from J it removes 2 bases, while the gene matches leave 3 bases of the junction unaccounted for. The CDR3, from cysteine to phenylalanine, totals 15 residues. Only CDR3 DNA is held: 45 bases, read in frame from base 1. The chain couples TRBV7-9 to TRBJ1-2; 9 junctional bases match TRBD1. Sequencing used peripheral blood. The TCR originated in a man at least 80 years old with acute or convalescent COVID-19. CDR3 protein: CASSLQGQGNYGYTF. The nucleotide sequence reads as follows: TGTGCCAGCAGCTTACAAGGACAGGGGAACTATGGCTACACCTTC.